The clone carrying this T cell receptor (beta chain) showed up just a few times. These data belong to a study of T cells after yellow fever vaccination. The CDR3 spans 16 residues. Germline CDR1 is SGHDN and CDR2 is FVKESK. V gave up 4 bases and J gave up 6 bases; unmatched junction bases: 10. TCRdb itself ran the 5' RACE reads through MiXCR, one entry per CDR3 protein. The data show 500,000 to 650,000 distinct CDR3 sequences, roughly 17% seen once. The sample here was PBMCs, taken 5 days after the first yellow fever vaccination. The TCR was taken from a man between 18 and 29 years old who received the YFV17D yellow fever vaccine. The chain carries TRBV14 and TRBJ1-2; 11 bases are a match to TRBD1. The CDR3: CASSLPGTGGVDGYTF. The CDR3 bases are TGTGCCAGCAGCCTCCCCGGGACAGGGGGAGTTGATGGCTACACCTTC.